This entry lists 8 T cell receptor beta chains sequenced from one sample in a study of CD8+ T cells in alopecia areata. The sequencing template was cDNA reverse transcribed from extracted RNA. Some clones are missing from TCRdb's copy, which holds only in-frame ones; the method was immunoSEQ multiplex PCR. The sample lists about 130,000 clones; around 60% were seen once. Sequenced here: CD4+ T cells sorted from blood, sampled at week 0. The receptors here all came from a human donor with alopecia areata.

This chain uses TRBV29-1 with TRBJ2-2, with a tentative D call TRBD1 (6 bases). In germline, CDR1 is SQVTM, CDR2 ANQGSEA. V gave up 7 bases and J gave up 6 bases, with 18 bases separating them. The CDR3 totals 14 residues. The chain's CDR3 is CSGSGTQVSGELFF. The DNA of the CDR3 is TGCAGCGGTTCGGGGACACAGGTGTCCGGGGAGCTGTTTTTT.

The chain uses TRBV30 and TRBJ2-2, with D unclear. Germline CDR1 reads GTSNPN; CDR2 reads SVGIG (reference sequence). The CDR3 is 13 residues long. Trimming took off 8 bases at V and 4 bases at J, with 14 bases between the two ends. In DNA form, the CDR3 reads TGTGCCGCAAGGTCGAGCCCCACCGGGGAGCTGTTTTTT. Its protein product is CAARSSPTGELFF.

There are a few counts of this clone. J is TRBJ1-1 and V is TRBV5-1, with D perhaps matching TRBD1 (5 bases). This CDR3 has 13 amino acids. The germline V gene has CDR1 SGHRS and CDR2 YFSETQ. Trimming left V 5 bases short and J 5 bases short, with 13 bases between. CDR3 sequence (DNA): TGCGCCAGCAGTTTAGGCGGGGCTACTGAAGCTTTCTTT. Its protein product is CASSLGGATEAFF.

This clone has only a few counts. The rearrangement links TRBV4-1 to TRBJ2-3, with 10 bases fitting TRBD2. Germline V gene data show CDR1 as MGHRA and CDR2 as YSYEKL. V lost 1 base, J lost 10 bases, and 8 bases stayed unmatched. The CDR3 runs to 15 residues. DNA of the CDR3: TGCGCCAGCAGCCAAGGTCTAGCGGGAGAGTCGCCGCAGTATTTT. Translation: CASSQGLAGESPQYF.

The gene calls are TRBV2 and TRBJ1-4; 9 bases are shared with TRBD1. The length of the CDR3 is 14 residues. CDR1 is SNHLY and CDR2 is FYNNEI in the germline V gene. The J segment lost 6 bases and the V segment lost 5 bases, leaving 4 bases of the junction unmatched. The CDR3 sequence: CASSNRQGDEKLFF. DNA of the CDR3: TGTGCCAGCAGTAACAGACAGGGGGATGAAAAACTGTTTTTT.

The CDR3 spells CASSYPPGHPTYEQYF. The CDR3 DNA reads as TGTGCCAGCAGTTACCCACCGGGACACCCTACCTACGAGCAGTACTTC. The chain uses TRBV6-5 and TRBJ2-7; D may be TRBD1 (6 bases). Looked up from germline, CDR1 is MNHEY and CDR2 is SVGAGI. Trimming shortened V by 2 bases and J by 2 bases, and 16 bases separated the two germline ends. The CDR3 runs 16 residues.

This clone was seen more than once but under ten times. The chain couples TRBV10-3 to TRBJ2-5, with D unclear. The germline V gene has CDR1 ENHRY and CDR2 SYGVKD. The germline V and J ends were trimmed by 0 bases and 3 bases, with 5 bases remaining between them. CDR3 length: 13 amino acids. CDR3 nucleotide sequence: TGTGCCATCAGTGAGTCAACAGAAGAGACCCAGTACTTC. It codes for CAISESTEETQYF.

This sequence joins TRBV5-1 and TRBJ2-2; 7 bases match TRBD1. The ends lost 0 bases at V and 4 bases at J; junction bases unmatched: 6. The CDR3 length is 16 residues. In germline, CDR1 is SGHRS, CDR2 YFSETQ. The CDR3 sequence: CASSLGQGSGTGELFF. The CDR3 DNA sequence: TGCGCCAGCAGCTTGGGACAGGGCTCGGGCACCGGGGAGCTGTTTTTT.